Here is one T cell receptor beta chain with its context. These data come from a study of cytomegalovirus exposure and HLA in healthy donors. The PCR was carried out with 60 Vbeta primers and 13 Jbeta primers. Generated by immunoSEQ multiplex PCR, the TCRdb table keeps only in-frame clones and is missing some. The table records 150,000 to 200,000 clones, 80% of them present only once. CDR1 and CDR2 (germline): SQVTM, ANQGSEA. The CDR3 is 13 residues long. V lost 1 base and J lost 5; bases outside the gene matches: 4. This clonotype originated in a girl aged 10 to 17 in good health and CMV-seropositive. The V and J genes are TRBV29-1 and TRBJ2-5; 7 bases are a match to TRBD2. Material for sequencing was PBMCs. The chain's CDR3 is CSVEGGGRETQYF. As DNA, the CDR3 is TGCAGCGTTGAAGGGGGGGGGAGGGAGACCCAGTACTTC.